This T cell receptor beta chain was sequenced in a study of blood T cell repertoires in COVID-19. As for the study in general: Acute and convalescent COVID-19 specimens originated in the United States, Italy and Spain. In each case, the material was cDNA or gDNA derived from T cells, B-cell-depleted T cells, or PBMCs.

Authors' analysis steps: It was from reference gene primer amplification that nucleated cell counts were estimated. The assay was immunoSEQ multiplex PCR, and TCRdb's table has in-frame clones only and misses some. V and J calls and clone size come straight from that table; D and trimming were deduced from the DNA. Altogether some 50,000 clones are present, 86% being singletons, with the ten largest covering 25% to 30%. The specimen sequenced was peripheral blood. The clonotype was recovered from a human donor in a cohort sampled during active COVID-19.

CDR3: CASSEGVSGTAYGYTF. CDR3 coding DNA: TGTGCCAGCAGCGAGGGGGTTTCGGGGACAGCCTATGGCTACACCTTC. V is TRBV9 and J is TRBJ1-2; 7 bases are a match to TRBD1. The CDR3 is made up of 16 amino acids. The V gene's germline CDR1 is SGDLS and CDR2 YYNGEE. With V trimmed by 3 bases and J by 4 bases, 12 bases remained unmatched.